Given below is one TCR beta chain in context. The protocol was immunoSEQ multiplex PCR, while the TCRdb copy is restricted to in-frame clones and leaves out a portion. This sample has about 120,000 clones, with more than 85% found just once. Germline V gene data show CDR1 as SGHKS and CDR2 as YYEKEE (reference sequence). CDR3 size: 15 residues. After removal of 0 bases from V and 4 bases from J, the junction contained 6 bases not matched to a gene. These data come from a study of T cell responses to AZD1222 COVID-19 vaccine. The source of this sequence is an adult who received the AZD1222 COVID-19 vaccine. Sequencing was performed on peripheral blood, taken 28 days after the second AZD1222 dose. The chain joins TRBV5-5 to TRBJ1-2; 7 bases are shared with TRBD1. The CDR3 loop is CASSLAWGQSYGYTF. The CDR3 bases are TGTGCCAGCAGCTTGGCCTGGGGACAGAGCTATGGCTACACCTTC.